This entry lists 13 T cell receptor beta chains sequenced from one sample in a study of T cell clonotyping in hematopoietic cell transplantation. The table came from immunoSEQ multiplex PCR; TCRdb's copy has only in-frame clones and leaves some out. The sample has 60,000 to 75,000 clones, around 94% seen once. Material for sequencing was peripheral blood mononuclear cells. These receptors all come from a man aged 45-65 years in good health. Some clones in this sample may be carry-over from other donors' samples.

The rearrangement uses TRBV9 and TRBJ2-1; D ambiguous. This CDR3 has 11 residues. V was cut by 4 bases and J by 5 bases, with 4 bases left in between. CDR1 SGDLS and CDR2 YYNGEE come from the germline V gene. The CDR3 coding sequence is TGTGCCAGCAGCCGCGACAATGAGCAGTTCTTC. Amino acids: CASSRDNEQFF.

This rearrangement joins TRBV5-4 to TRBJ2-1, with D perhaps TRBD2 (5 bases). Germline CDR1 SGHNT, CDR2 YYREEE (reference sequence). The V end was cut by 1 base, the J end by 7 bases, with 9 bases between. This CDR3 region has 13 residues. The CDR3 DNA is TGTGCCAGCAGCTTGCGGGGTTCAAATGAGCAGTTCTTC. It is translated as CASSLRGSNEQFF. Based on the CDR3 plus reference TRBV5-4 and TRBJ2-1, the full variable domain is ETGVTQSPTHLIKTRGQQVTLRCSSQSGHNTVSWYQQALGQGPQFIFQYYREEENGRGNFPPRFSGLQFPNYSSELNVNALELDDSALYLCASSLRGSNEQFFGPGTRLTVL.

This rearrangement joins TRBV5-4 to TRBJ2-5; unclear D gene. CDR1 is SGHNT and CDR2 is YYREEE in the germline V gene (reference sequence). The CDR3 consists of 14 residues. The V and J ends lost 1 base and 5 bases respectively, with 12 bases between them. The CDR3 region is CASSLIGRHETQYF. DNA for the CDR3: TGTGCCAGCAGCTTGATAGGGCGGCACGAGACCCAGTACTTC. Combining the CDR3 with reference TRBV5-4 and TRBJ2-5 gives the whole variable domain ETGVTQSPTHLIKTRGQQVTLRCSSQSGHNTVSWYQQALGQGPQFIFQYYREEENGRGNFPPRFSGLQFPNYSSELNVNALELDDSALYLCASSLIGRHETQYFGPGTRLLVL.

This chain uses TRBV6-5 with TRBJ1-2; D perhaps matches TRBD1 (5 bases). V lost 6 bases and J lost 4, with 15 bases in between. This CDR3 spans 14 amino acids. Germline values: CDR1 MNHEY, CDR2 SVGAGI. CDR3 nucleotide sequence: TGTGCCAGCAGATACAGGTCGCTGGGCTATGGCTACACCTTC. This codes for CASRYRSLGYGYTF.

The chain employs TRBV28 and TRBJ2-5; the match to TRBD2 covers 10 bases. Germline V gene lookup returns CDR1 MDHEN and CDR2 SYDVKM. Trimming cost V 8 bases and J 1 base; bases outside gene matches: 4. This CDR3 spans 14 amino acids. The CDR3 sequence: CASASGGAQETQYF. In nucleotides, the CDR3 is TGTGCCAGCGCAAGCGGGGGGGCCCAAGAGACCCAGTACTTC.

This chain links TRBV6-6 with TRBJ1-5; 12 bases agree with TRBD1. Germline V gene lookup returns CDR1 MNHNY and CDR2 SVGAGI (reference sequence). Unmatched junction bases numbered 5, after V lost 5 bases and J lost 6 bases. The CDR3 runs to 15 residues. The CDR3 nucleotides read TGTGCCAGCAGTGTGGGACAGGGGGCAGTTCAGCCCCAGCATTTT. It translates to CASSVGQGAVQPQHF.

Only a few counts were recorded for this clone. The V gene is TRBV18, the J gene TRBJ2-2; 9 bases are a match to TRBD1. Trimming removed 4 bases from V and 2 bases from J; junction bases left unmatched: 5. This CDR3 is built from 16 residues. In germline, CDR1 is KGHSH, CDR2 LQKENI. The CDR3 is CASSRGTGKNTGELFF. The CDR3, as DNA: TGTGCCAGCTCACGGGGGACAGGGAAAAACACCGGGGAGCTGTTTTTT.

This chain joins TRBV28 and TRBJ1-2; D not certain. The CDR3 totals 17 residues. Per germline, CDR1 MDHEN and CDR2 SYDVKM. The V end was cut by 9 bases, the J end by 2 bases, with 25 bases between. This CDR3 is CASKFFTKFGENYGYTF. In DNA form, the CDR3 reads TGTGCCAGTAAGTTTTTCACGAAATTCGGAGAAAACTATGGCTACACCTTC.

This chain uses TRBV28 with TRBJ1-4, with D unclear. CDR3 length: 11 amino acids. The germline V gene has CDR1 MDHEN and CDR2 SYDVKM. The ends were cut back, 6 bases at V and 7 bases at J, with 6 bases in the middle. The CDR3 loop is CASRLREKLFF. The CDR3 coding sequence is TGTGCCAGCAGGCTTCGTGAAAAACTGTTTTTT.

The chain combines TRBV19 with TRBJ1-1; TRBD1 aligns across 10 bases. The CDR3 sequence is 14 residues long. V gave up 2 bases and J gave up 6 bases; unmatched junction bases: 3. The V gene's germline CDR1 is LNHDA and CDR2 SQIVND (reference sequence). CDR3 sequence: CASSITTGGPEAFF. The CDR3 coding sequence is TGTGCCAGTAGTATAACGACAGGGGGCCCTGAAGCTTTCTTT.

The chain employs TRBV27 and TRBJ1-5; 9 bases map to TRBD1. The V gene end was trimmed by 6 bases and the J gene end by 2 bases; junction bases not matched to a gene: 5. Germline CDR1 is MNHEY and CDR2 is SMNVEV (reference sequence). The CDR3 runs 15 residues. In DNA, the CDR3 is TGTGCCAGCAGCCAGACAGGGGGTGGCAATCAGCCCCAGCATTTT. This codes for CASSQTGGGNQPQHF.

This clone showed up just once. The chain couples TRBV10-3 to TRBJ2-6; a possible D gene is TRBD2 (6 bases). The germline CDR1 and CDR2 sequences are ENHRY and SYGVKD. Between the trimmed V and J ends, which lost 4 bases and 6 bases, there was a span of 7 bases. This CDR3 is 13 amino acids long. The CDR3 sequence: CAISGREANVLTF. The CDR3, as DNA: TGTGCCATCAGTGGGCGGGAGGCCAACGTCCTGACTTTC.

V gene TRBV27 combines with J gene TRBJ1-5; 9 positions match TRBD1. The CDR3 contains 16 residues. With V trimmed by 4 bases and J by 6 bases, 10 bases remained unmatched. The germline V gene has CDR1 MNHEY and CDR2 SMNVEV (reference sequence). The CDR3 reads CASSSADRGSGQPQHF. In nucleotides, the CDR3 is TGTGCCAGCAGTTCCGCGGACAGGGGAAGCGGTCAGCCCCAGCATTTT.